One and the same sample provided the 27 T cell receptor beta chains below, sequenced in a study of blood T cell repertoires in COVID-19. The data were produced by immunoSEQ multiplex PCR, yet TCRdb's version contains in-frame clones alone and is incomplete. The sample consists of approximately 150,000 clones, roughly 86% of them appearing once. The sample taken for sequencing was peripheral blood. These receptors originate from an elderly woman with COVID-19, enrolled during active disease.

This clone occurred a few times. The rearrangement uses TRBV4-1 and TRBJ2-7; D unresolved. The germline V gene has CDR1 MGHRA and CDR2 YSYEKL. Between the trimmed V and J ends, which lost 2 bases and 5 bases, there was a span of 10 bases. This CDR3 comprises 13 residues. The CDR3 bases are TGCGCCAGCAGCCAAACTTTTGTCCACGAGCAGTACTTC. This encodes CASSQTFVHEQYF.

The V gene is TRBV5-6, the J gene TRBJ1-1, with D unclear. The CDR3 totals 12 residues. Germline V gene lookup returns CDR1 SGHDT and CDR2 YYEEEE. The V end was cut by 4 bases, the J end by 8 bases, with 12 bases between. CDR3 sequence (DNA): TGTGCCAGCAGCGTAAACAGTGGGGAAGCTTTCTTT. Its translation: CASSVNSGEAFF. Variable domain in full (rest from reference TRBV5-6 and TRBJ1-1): DAGVTQSPTHLIKTRGQQVTLRCSPKSGHDTVSWYQQALGQGPQFIFQYYEEEERQRGNFPDRFSGHQFPNYSSELNVNALLLGDSALYLCASSVNSGEAFFGQGTRLTVV.

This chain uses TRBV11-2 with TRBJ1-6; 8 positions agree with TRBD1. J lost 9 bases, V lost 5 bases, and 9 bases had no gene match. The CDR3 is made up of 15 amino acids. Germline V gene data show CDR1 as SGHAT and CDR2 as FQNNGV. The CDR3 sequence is CASSRPGQASSPLHF. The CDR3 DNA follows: TGTGCCAGCAGCCGACCGGGACAGGCGTCTTCACCCCTCCACTTT.

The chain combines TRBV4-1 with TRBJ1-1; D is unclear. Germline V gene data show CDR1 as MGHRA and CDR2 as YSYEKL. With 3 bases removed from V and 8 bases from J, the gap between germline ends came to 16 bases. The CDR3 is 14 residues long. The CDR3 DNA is TGCGCCAGCAGCCACCCTAGGAGGAGCCTAGAAGCTTTCTTT. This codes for CASSHPRRSLEAFF.

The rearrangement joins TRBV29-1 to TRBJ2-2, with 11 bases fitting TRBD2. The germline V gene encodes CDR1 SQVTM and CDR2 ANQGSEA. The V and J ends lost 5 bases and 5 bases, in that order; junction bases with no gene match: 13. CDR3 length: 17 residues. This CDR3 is CSVHSGALAGGTGELFF. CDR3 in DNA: TGCAGCGTTCATTCAGGGGCCCTAGCGGGAGGTACCGGGGAGCTGTTTTTT.

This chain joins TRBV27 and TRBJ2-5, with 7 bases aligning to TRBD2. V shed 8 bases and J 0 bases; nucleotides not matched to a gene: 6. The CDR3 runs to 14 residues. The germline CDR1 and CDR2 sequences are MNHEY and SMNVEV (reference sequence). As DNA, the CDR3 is TGTGCCAGCGGCTCTAGCGGCCACCAAGAGACCCAGTACTTC. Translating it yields CASGSSGHQETQYF.

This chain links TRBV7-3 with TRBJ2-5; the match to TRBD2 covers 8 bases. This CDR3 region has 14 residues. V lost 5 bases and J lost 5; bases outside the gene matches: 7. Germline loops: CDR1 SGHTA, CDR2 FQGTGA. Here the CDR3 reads CASSPLAGHETQYF. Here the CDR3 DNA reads TGTGCCAGCAGCCCTCTAGCGGGCCATGAGACCCAGTACTTC. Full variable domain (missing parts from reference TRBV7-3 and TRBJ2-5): GAGVSQTPSNKVTEKGKYVELRCDPISGHTALYWYRQSLGQGPEFLIYFQGTGAADDSGLPNDRFFAVRPEGSVSTLKIQRTERGDSAVYLCASSPLAGHETQYFGPGTRLLVL.

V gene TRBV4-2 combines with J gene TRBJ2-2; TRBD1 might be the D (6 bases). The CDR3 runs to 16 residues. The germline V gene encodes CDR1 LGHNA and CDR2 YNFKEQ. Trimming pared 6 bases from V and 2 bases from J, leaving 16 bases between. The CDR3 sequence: CASSQIPGANTGELFF. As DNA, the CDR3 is TGTGCCAGCAGTCAAATCCCAGGGGCCAACACCGGGGAGCTGTTTTTT.

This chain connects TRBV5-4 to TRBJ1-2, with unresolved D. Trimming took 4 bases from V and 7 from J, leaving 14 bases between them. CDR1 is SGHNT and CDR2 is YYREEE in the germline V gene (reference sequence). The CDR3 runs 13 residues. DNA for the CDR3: TGTGCCAGCAGCCCACAGAGATTTAGTGGCTACACCTTC. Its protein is CASSPQRFSGYTF.

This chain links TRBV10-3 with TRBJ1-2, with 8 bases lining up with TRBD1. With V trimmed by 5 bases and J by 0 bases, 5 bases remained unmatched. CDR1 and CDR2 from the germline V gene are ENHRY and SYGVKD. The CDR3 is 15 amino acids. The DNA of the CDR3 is TGTGCCATCAGTTCAGGGACAGGTTCTAACTATGGCTACACCTTC. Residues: CAISSGTGSNYGYTF.

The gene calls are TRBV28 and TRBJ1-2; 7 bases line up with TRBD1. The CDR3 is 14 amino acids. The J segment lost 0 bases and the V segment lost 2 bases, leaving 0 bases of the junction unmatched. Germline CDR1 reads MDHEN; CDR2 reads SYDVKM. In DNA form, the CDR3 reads TGTGCCAGCAGTTTAGGGACAGCTAACTATGGCTACACCTTC. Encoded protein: CASSLGTANYGYTF.

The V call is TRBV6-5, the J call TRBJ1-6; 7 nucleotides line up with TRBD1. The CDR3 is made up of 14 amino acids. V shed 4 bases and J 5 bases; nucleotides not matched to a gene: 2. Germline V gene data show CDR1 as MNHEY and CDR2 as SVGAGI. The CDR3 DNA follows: TGTGCCAGCAGTTGGGACAGAAATAATTCACCCCTCCACTTT. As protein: CASSWDRNNSPLHF.

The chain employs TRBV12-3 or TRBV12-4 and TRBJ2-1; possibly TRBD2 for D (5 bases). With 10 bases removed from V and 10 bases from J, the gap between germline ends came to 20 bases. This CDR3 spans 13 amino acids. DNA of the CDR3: TGTGCCACAGCGGTAAAGGTGGATAACGAGCAGTTCTTC. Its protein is CATAVKVDNEQFF.

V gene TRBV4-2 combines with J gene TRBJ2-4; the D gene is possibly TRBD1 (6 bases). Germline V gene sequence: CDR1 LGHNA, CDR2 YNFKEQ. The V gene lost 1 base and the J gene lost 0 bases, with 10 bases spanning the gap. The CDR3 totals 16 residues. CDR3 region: CASSQGTGLAKNIQYF. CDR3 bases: TGTGCCAGCAGCCAAGGTACAGGGCTAGCCAAAAACATTCAGTACTTC.

CDR3: CASRSDRVYNSPLHF. The CDR3 bases are TGTGCCAGTCGATCGGACAGGGTGTATAATTCACCCCTCCACTTT. The chain carries TRBV19 and TRBJ1-6; 8 bases line up with TRBD1. This CDR3 has 15 amino acids. In germline, CDR1 is LNHDA, CDR2 SQIVND (reference sequence). The V gene end was trimmed by 8 bases and the J gene end by 4 bases; junction bases not matched to a gene: 7.

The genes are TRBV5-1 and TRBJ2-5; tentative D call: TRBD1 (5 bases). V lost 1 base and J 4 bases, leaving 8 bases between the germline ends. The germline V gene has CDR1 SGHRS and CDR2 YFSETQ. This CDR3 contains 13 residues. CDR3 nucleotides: TGCGCCAGCAGCTTGACAGGTGCAGAGACCCAGTACTTC. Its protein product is CASSLTGAETQYF.

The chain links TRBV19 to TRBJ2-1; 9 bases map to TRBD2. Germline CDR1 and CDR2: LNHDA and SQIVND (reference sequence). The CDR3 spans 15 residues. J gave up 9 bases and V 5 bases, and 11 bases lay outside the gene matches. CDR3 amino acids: CASSSPAGGPGEQFF. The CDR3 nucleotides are TGTGCCAGTAGTTCACCCGCGGGAGGGCCGGGTGAGCAGTTCTTC.

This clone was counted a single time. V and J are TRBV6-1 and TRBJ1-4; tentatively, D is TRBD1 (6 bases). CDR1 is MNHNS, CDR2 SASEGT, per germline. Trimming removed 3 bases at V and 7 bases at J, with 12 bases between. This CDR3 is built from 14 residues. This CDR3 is CASSDGTMSEKLFF. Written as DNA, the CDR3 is TGTGCCAGCAGTGACGGGACAATGAGTGAAAAACTGTTTTTT.

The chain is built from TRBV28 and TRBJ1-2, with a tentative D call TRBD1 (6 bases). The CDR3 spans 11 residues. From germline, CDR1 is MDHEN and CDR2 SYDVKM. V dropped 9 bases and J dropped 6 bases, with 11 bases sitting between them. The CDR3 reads CASNYRDGYTF. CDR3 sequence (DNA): TGTGCCAGTAATTACAGGGATGGCTACACCTTC.

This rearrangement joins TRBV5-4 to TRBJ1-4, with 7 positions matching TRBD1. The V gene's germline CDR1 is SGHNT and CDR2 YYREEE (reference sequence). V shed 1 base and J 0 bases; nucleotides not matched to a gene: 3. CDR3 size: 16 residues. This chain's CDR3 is CASSLKQGSTNEKLFF. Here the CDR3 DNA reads TGTGCCAGCAGCTTGAAACAGGGGTCAACTAATGAAAAACTGTTTTTT.

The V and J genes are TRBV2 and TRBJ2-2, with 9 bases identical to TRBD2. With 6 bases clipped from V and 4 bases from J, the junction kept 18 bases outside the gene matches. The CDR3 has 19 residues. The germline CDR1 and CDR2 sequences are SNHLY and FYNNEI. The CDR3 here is CASSGWASGTQPSTGELFF. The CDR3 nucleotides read TGTGCCAGCAGCGGGTGGGCTAGCGGGACTCAACCGAGCACCGGGGAGCTGTTTTTT.

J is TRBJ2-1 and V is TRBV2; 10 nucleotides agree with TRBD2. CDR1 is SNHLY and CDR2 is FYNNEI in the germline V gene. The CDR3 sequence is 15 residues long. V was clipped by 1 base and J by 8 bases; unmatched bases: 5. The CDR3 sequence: CASSEGAGGSHEQFF. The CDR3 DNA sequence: TGTGCCAGCAGTGAAGGAGCGGGAGGGTCACATGAGCAGTTCTTC.

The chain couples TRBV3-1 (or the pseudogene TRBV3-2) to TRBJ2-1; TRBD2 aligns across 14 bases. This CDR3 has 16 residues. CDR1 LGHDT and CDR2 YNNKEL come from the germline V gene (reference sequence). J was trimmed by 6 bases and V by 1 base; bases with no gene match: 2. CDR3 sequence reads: CASSQVTSGRANEQFF. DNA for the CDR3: TGTGCCAGCAGCCAAGTGACTAGCGGGAGGGCCAATGAGCAGTTCTTC.

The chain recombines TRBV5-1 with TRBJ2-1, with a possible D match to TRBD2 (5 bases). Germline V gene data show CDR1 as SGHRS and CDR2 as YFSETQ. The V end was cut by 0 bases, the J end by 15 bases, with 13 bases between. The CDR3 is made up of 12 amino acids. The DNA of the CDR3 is TGCGCCAGCAGCTTGGACGGGATAACGCCGTTCTTC. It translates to CASSLDGITPFF.

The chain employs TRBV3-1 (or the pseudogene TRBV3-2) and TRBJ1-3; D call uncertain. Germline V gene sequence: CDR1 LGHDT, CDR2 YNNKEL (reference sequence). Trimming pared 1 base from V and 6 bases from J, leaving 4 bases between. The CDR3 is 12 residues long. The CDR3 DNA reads TGTGCCAGCAGCCAAGCCCAAAACACCATATATTTT. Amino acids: CASSQAQNTIYF.

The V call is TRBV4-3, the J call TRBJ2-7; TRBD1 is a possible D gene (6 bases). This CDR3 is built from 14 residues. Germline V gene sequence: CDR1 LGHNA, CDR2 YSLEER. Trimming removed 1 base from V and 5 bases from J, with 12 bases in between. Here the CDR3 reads CASSQAGRGNEQYF. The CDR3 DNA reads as TGCGCCAGCAGCCAAGCGGGCAGGGGCAACGAGCAGTACTTC.

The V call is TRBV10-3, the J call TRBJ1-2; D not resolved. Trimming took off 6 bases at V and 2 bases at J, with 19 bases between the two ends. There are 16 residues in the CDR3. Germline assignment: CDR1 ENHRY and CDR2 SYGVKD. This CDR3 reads CAISSQRRGSNYGYTF. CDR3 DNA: TGTGCCATCAGCTCCCAACGTCGGGGATCCAACTATGGCTACACCTTC.